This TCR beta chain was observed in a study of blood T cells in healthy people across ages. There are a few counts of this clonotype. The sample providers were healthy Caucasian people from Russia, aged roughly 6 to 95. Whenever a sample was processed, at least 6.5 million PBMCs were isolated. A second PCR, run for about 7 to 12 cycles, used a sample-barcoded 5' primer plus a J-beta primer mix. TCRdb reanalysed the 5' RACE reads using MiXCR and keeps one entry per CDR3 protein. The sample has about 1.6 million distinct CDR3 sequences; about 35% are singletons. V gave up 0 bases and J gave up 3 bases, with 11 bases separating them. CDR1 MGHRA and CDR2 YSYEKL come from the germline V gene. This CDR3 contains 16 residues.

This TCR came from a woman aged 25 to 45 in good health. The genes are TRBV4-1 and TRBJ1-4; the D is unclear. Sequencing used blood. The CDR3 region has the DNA TGCGCCAGCAGCCAAGATGGGGTGCTCCCTAATGAAAAACTGTTTTTT. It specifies CASSQDGVLPNEKLFF.